A single sample is the source of the 28 T cell receptor beta chains below, sequenced in a study of regulatory T cells in long-lasting Graves disease. As to time point: newly diagnosed GD, antithyroid drugs for less than 3 months. Following extraction of RNA from PBMCs, that RNA was used to make the TCR library. CDR3 regions were amplified by Arm-PCR using iRepertoire HTBI primers to build TCR beta libraries. TCRdb reanalysed the multiplex PCR reads using MiXCR and keeps one entry per CDR3 protein. The table shows 680,000 or so distinct CDR3 sequences, with roughly 16% occurring only once. This sample also appeared in a second study, on T cells in Graves' hyperthyroidism and ophthalmopathy.

The specimen comprised peripheral blood mononuclear cells (PBMCs), sampled at new diagnosis, from a patient treated with antithyroid drugs. These receptors came from a woman younger than 45 with Graves disease.

The chain has TRBV19 and TRBJ1-1; D not certain. There are 14 residues in the CDR3. Trimming removed 7 bases from V and 4 bases from J, with 16 bases in between. Germline loops: CDR1 LNHDA, CDR2 SQIVND (reference sequence). CDR3 bases: TGTGCCAGTAAGTCGGGAGGGTTTGGCACTGAAGCTTTCTTT. Translated, it gives CASKSGGFGTEAFF.

The chain couples TRBV7-9 to TRBJ2-3; D might be TRBD2 (6 bases). The germline V gene has CDR1 SEHNR and CDR2 FQNEAQ (reference sequence). V was cut by 5 bases and J by 1 base, with 13 bases left in between. This CDR3 contains 15 residues. Here the CDR3 DNA reads TGTGCCAGCAGCCAAGAAAGGAGGGGCACAGATACGCAGTATTTT. Translating it yields CASSQERRGTDTQYF. Drawing the rest from reference TRBV7-9 and TRBJ2-3, the complete variable domain is DTGVSQNPRHKITKRGQNVTFRCDPISEHNRLYWYRQTLGQGPEFLTYFQNEAQLEKSRLLSDRFSAERPKGSFSTLEIQRTEQGDSAMYLCASSQERRGTDTQYFGPGTRLTVL.

Ten or more counts support this clonotype. CDR3 protein: CASSTPSRGQVSGYTF. CDR3 nucleotide sequence: TGTGCCAGCAGTACCCCCTCCAGGGGGCAGGTCTCTGGCTACACCTTC. The chain carries TRBV28 and TRBJ1-2, with 8 bases that match TRBD1. With 5 bases clipped from V and 7 bases from J, the junction kept 15 bases outside the gene matches. This CDR3 has 16 amino acids. CDR1 and CDR2 (germline): MDHEN, SYDVKM.

For this clonotype: A read error is possible here, since a much larger clone lies one base away. The chain is built from TRBV12-3 or TRBV12-4 and TRBJ2-7; 12 nucleotides line up with TRBD2. The J segment lost 7 bases and the V segment lost 6 bases, leaving 19 bases of the junction unmatched. This CDR3 comprises 18 residues. The CDR3 DNA sequence: TGTGCCAGCAGCACCCAGACTAGCGGGAGTTTCACCTACAATGAGCAGTACTTC. Translation: CASSTQTSGSFTYNEQYF.

In this sample, this clonotype turned up a few times. The chain links TRBV3-1 to TRBJ2-5, with D perhaps matching TRBD1 (5 bases). CDR1 is LGHDT, CDR2 YNNKEL, per germline (reference sequence). The V and J ends lost 2 bases and 3 bases respectively, with 10 bases between them. The CDR3 covers 14 residues. The CDR3 nucleotides read TGTGCCAGCAGCCAATTTGCAGGGAAAGAGACCCAGTACTTC. Its translation is CASSQFAGKETQYF.

Ten or more counts support this clonotype. This rearrangement joins TRBV28 to TRBJ2-7; D is possibly TRBD1 (6 bases). From germline, CDR1 is MDHEN and CDR2 SYDVKM. The V and J ends lost 6 bases and 4 bases respectively, with 19 bases between them. The CDR3 is 15 residues long. CDR3 DNA sequence: TGTGCCAGCAGCCCTAACAGGGAAAATCGATACGAGCAGTACTTC. It codes for CASSPNRENRYEQYF.

This clonotype occurred many times. V gene TRBV28 combines with J gene TRBJ1-1; 10 positions match TRBD1. Per germline, CDR1 MDHEN and CDR2 SYDVKM. J was trimmed by 0 bases and V by 6 bases; bases with no gene match: 10. The CDR3 runs to 17 residues. The CDR3 region has the DNA TGTGCCAGCAGCCAAGCCGGGACAGGGGACGTGAACACTGAAGCTTTCTTT. This gives the protein CASSQAGTGDVNTEAFF.

The chain is built from TRBV20-1 and TRBJ2-1; D possibly corresponds to TRBD2 (5 bases). V was shortened by 5 bases and J by 3 bases, with 11 bases between the two germline ends. This CDR3 contains 13 residues. Germline V gene sequence: CDR1 DFQATT, CDR2 SNEGSKA (reference sequence). CDR3 sequence (DNA): TGCAGTGCTGCCCCAGACTACTACAATGAGCAGTTCTTC. Protein sequence: CSAAPDYYNEQFF.

This clonotype showed up many times. V is TRBV7-8 and J is TRBJ2-7; D is uncertain. CDR3 length equals 11 residues. CDR1 and CDR2 (germline): SGHVS, FQNEAQ. V lost 5 bases to trimming and J lost 3 bases, with 5 bases between them. CDR3 sequence reads: CASSDGYEQYF. Written as DNA, the CDR3 is TGTGCCAGCAGCGATGGCTACGAGCAGTACTTC.

The sample holds a few counts of this clonotype. The rearrangement joins TRBV30 to TRBJ2-7; 8 nucleotides line up with TRBD1. With 4 bases clipped from V and 6 bases from J, the junction kept 8 bases outside the gene matches. CDR1 and CDR2 from the germline V gene are GTSNPN and SVGIG (reference sequence). CDR3 length: 13 amino acids. The CDR3 loop reads CAWNQDRVSEQYF. The CDR3 bases are TGTGCCTGGAACCAGGACAGGGTTAGCGAGCAGTACTTC. The whole variable domain, remainder taken from reference TRBV30 and TRBJ2-7, is SQTIHQWPATLVQPVGSPLSLECTVEGTSNPNLYWYRQAAGRGLQLLFYSVGIGQISSEVPQNLSASRPQDRQFILSSKKLLLSDSGFYLCAWNQDRVSEQYFGPGTRLTVT.

Many counts were recorded for this clonotype. The V call is TRBV28, the J call TRBJ2-1; D not certain. Trimming removed 8 bases at V and 2 bases at J, with 4 bases between. Germline CDR1 is MDHEN and CDR2 is SYDVKM. The CDR3 contains 11 residues. CDR3 region: CASVTYNEQFF. The CDR3 DNA is TGTGCCAGCGTCACCTACAATGAGCAGTTCTTC.

CDR3 coding DNA: TGCGCCAGCAGCGTGTACTCTGGGGCCAACGTCCTGACTTTC. Translation gives CASSVYSGANVLTF. The chain uses TRBV5-1 and TRBJ2-6; D remains ambiguous. This CDR3 comprises 14 residues. The V gene's germline CDR1 is SGHRS and CDR2 YFSETQ. V gave up 4 bases and J gave up 0 bases, with 5 bases separating them.

This clonotype was counted between two and nine times. This chain connects TRBV3-1 to TRBJ1-5; the D is unclear. The germline V gene has CDR1 LGHDT and CDR2 YNNKEL (reference sequence). Trimming stripped 0 bases from V and 0 bases from J, with 12 bases between. This CDR3 contains 17 residues. Here the CDR3 reads CASSQDGPANSNQPQHF. CDR3 nucleotides: TGTGCCAGCAGCCAAGATGGGCCAGCAAATAGCAATCAGCCCCAGCATTTT.

The chain couples TRBV2 to TRBJ2-5; 9 bases align to TRBD2. The CDR3 extends over 16 amino acids. Trimming took 4 bases from V and 5 from J; bases not matched to a gene: 11. Looked up from germline, CDR1 is SNHLY and CDR2 is FYNNEI. The CDR3 here is CASSVVVAGGLETQYF. The CDR3 DNA reads TGTGCCAGCAGTGTGGTCGTGGCGGGAGGGCTGGAGACCCAGTACTTC.

There are many counts of this clonotype. The chain links TRBV6-5 to TRBJ1-5, with no clear D. Trimming cost V 0 bases and J 2 bases, with 8 bases left between them. CDR3 length equals 15 residues. CDR1 and CDR2 from the germline V gene are MNHEY and SVGAGI. The CDR3 region has the DNA TGTGCCAGCAGTTACTCCCGATTTGGCAATCAGCCCCAGCATTTT. Protein product: CASSYSRFGNQPQHF.

The gene calls are TRBV20-1 and TRBJ2-7; D not certain. The CDR3 has 12 amino acids. Germline loops: CDR1 DFQATT, CDR2 SNEGSKA (reference sequence). V lost 0 bases, J lost 6 bases, and 9 bases lay in between. CDR3 DNA sequence: TGCAGTGCTAGAGAAGGGCAGAGCGAGCAGTACTTC. It yields the protein CSAREGQSEQYF.

As concerns this clonotype: With a much larger clone just one base away, this may be a read error. The chain employs TRBV11-1 and TRBJ2-5; D uncertain. Germline-derived CDR1 and CDR2 are SGHAT and FQDESV (reference sequence). V lost 4 bases, J lost 5 bases, and 17 bases lay in between. The CDR3 spans 15 residues. CDR3 residues: CASSSGSPSRETQYF. The CDR3 bases are TGTGCCAGCAGCTCCGGTAGCCCCAGTAGGGAGACCCAGTACTTC.

This clonotype was observed many times. V usage is TRBV20-1 and J usage is TRBJ2-3; weak D call: TRBD1 (6 bases). Trimming pared 0 bases from V and 6 bases from J, leaving 19 bases between. This CDR3 spans 16 amino acids. In germline, CDR1 is DFQATT, CDR2 SNEGSKA (reference sequence). CDR3 sequence: CSAREGTRRWSDTQYF. For the CDR3, the DNA is TGCAGTGCTAGAGAGGGGACAAGGCGTTGGTCGGATACGCAGTATTTT.

The table lists this clonotype with many counts. This chain joins TRBV2 and TRBJ1-1; weak D call: TRBD1 (6 bases). The germline CDR1 and CDR2 sequences are SNHLY and FYNNEI. Trimming left V 4 bases short and J 10 bases short, with 22 bases between. The CDR3 contains 15 residues. The CDR3 DNA sequence: TGTGCCAGCAGTGGCAGGGCAGGGGTGGGTTTCGGAGCTTTCTTT. Translation gives CASSGRAGVGFGAFF.

This clonotype was observed a few times. This sequence joins TRBV5-8 and TRBJ2-4; D is undetermined. Germline loops: CDR1 SGHTS, CDR2 YDEGEE. The CDR3 covers 14 residues. The germline V and J ends were trimmed by 3 bases and 6 bases, with 13 bases remaining between them. The DNA for the CDR3 is TGTGCCAGCAGCTGGAGTAGCAGCATAAACATTCAGTACTTC. Amino acids: CASSWSSSINIQYF.

This clonotype came up many times. The CDR3 DNA reads as TGTGCCAGCGGGGAAGGGACGATCACTGAAGCTTTCTTT. Encoded protein: CASGEGTITEAFF. The chain uses TRBV28 and TRBJ1-1; the D gene is possibly TRBD1 (5 bases). Per germline, CDR1 MDHEN and CDR2 SYDVKM. V lost 8 bases to trimming and J lost 4 bases, with 14 bases between them. The CDR3 has 13 amino acids. Full variable domain (rest looked up from reference TRBV28 and TRBJ1-1): DVKVTQSSRYLVKRTGEKVFLECVQDMDHENMFWYRQDPGLGLRLIYFSYDVKMKEKGDIPEGYSVSREKKERFSLILESASTNQTSMYLCASGEGTITEAFFGQGTRLTVV.

The chain couples TRBV6-4 to TRBJ1-6; D gene ambiguous. Trimming shortened V by 5 bases and J by 9 bases, and 11 bases separated the two germline ends. The CDR3 contains 13 residues. Germline CDR1 reads MRHNA; CDR2 reads SNTAGT. CDR3 nucleotide sequence: TGTGCCAGCAGTTCCACCGGGGTTTCACCCCTCCACTTT. It translates to CASSSTGVSPLHF.

This clonotype has a count of ten or more. The rearrangement links TRBV12-3 or TRBV12-4 to TRBJ1-2; possible D gene TRBD1, 5 bases. CDR3 length: 17 residues. The V end was cut by 8 bases, the J end by 0 bases, with 22 bases between. The CDR3, as DNA: TGTGCCAGCCTAACCCTTTTATACAGGACCCCTAACTATGGCTACACCTTC. It specifies CASLTLLYRTPNYGYTF.

In its sample, this clonotype was seen many times. The J gene is TRBJ2-1, the V gene TRBV12-3 or TRBV12-4, with 8 positions matching TRBD2. This CDR3 comprises 17 residues. J gave up 0 bases and V 2 bases, and 6 bases lay outside the gene matches. CDR3 protein: CASSLQSGGSSYNEQFF. In DNA, the CDR3 is TGTGCCAGCAGTTTACAGTCGGGAGGGAGCTCCTACAATGAGCAGTTCTTC.

This clonotype was counted at least ten times. This chain joins TRBV28 and TRBJ1-1; D call uncertain. This CDR3 is built from 14 residues. Germline V gives CDR1 MDHEN, CDR2 SYDVKM. V was shortened by 3 bases and J by 4 bases, with 12 bases between the two germline ends. In nucleotides, the CDR3 is TGTGCCAGCAGTTTGCTACAGTTTTCCACTGAAGCTTTCTTT. It encodes CASSLLQFSTEAFF.

The V and J genes are TRBV2 and TRBJ2-1, with D unresolved. CDR3 length: 13 amino acids. Trimming stripped 3 bases from V and 10 bases from J, with 13 bases between. CDR1 and CDR2 (germline): SNHLY, FYNNEI. The CDR3: CASSDPRTSEQFF. The CDR3 DNA is TGTGCCAGCAGTGATCCTCGGACCAGCGAGCAGTTCTTC.

Only a few counts were recorded for this clonotype. The V gene is TRBV7-9, the J gene TRBJ2-2, with 9 bases lining up with TRBD2. This CDR3 has 19 amino acids. After removal of 5 bases from V and 0 bases from J, the junction contained 13 bases not matched to a gene. Germline CDR1 SEHNR, CDR2 FQNEAQ (reference sequence). The CDR3, as DNA: TGTGCCAGCAGCCAATCTAGGGCGGGAGGGCCCTCGAACACCGGGGAGCTGTTTTTT. It encodes CASSQSRAGGPSNTGELFF.

Ten or more counts support this clonotype. The chain combines TRBV24-1 with TRBJ2-5; 7 bases align to TRBD1. The germline V gene encodes CDR1 KGHDR and CDR2 SFDVKD. The CDR3 is made up of 14 amino acids. V shed 7 bases and J 2 bases; nucleotides not matched to a gene: 6. This chain's CDR3 is CATSEPGQQETQYF. CDR3 coding DNA: TGTGCCACCAGCGAGCCGGGACAGCAAGAGACCCAGTACTTC.